These 16 T cell receptor beta chains were all obtained from the same sample, sequenced in a study of blood T cell repertoires in COVID-19. The table came from immunoSEQ multiplex PCR; TCRdb's copy has only in-frame clones and leaves some out. The repertoire consists of about 60,000 clones, with about 88% occurring once and the leading ten covering 14%. The source material was peripheral blood. Receptor source: a woman aged 60-70 years with active COVID-19.

The chain employs TRBV23-1 and TRBJ2-7, with D possibly TRBD1 on 6 matching bases. TRBV23-1 has ORF status, its function being uncertain. The CDR3 length is 16 residues. Trimming pared 2 bases from V and 2 bases from J, leaving 16 bases between. The CDR3 region is CASSQTGTQGTYEQYF. The CDR3 nucleotides are TGCGCCAGCAGTCAAACCGGGACACAAGGGACCTACGAGCAGTACTTC.

V is TRBV6-1 and J is TRBJ1-4; 9 bases map to TRBD1. With V trimmed by 6 bases and J by 7 bases, 6 bases remained unmatched. This CDR3 has 14 residues. Germline V gives CDR1 MNHNS, CDR2 SASEGT. This chain's CDR3 is CASRVTGGSEKLFF. The DNA for the CDR3 is TGTGCCAGCAGAGTGACAGGGGGAAGTGAAAAACTGTTTTTT.

This chain uses TRBV4-2 with TRBJ2-1; 14 nucleotides agree with TRBD2. With V trimmed by 4 bases and J by 10 bases, 6 bases remained unmatched. Germline CDR1 LGHNA, CDR2 YNFKEQ. This CDR3 is built from 15 residues. CDR3: CASSPGLAGGQEQFF. CDR3 nucleotides: TGTGCCAGCAGCCCTGGACTAGCGGGGGGTCAGGAGCAGTTCTTC.

J is TRBJ1-2 and V is TRBV18; 7 nucleotides match TRBD1. Germline values: CDR1 KGHSH, CDR2 LQKENI. The trim removed 3 bases at V and 8 bases at J, leaving 6 bases unmatched. The CDR3 consists of 13 residues. The chain's CDR3 is CASSPDRLWGYTF. The CDR3 DNA reads TGTGCCAGCTCACCGGACAGGCTATGGGGCTACACCTTC.

The V call is TRBV7-9, the J call TRBJ1-5; unclear D gene. The germline gives CDR1 SEHNR, CDR2 FQNEAQ (reference sequence). Trimming removed 0 bases from V and 7 bases from J, with 10 bases in between. This CDR3 has 14 amino acids. This chain's CDR3 is CASSLAAVSQPQHF. The CDR3 coding sequence is TGTGCCAGCAGCTTAGCGGCAGTCTCCCAGCCCCAGCATTTT.

The chain has TRBV6-5 and TRBJ2-7; 9 bases fit TRBD1. Germline CDR1 is MNHEY and CDR2 is SVGAGI. The V segment lost 4 bases and the J segment 5 bases; nucleotides outside the gene matches: 3. This CDR3 comprises 13 residues. The CDR3 loop is CASSSDRGNEQYF. The CDR3 DNA reads as TGTGCCAGCAGTTCCGACAGGGGGAACGAGCAGTACTTC.

This clone was recorded once. V is TRBV7-9 and J is TRBJ1-2; TRBD1 matches 10 bases. Germline CDR1 and CDR2: SEHNR and FQNEAQ (reference sequence). V shed 5 bases and J 4 bases; nucleotides not matched to a gene: 4. The CDR3 contains 14 residues. The CDR3 protein is CASSLTGGLYGYTF. The CDR3 DNA reads TGTGCCAGCAGCCTGACAGGGGGCCTCTATGGCTACACCTTC. The full variable domain, with the rest looked up from reference TRBV7-9 and TRBJ1-2, is DTGVSQNPRHKITKRGQNVTFRCDPISEHNRLYWYRQTLGQGPEFLTYFQNEAQLEKSRLLSDRFSAERPKGSFSTLEIQRTEQGDSAMYLCASSLTGGLYGYTFGSGTRLTVV.

The J gene is TRBJ2-1, the V gene TRBV9; weak D call: TRBD2 (6 bases). The CDR3 extends over 14 amino acids. Germline V gene sequence: CDR1 SGDLS, CDR2 YYNGEE. Trimming took off 3 bases at V and 8 bases at J, with 15 bases between the two ends. The CDR3, as DNA: TGTGCCAGCAGCGCGGGGGTGGGTAGGTATGAGCAGTTCTTC. Translation: CASSAGVGRYEQFF.

The chain combines TRBV19 with TRBJ2-5; maybe TRBD1 (6 bases). Germline V CDR1 and CDR2: LNHDA, SQIVND (reference sequence). Trimming shortened V by 4 bases and J by 2 bases, and 14 bases separated the two germline ends. The CDR3 has 15 residues. The CDR3 reads CASSTAGTPQETQYF. CDR3 DNA sequence: TGTGCCAGTAGTACCGCCGGGACACCACAAGAGACCCAGTACTTC.

The J gene is TRBJ1-5, the V gene TRBV7-9; 7 bases match TRBD1. This CDR3 spans 14 amino acids. Germline V gives CDR1 SEHNR, CDR2 FQNEAQ (reference sequence). V shed 5 bases, J shed 1 base, and the junction held 2 bases outside the gene matches. The CDR3 protein is CASSLGQSNQPQHF. The CDR3 region has the DNA TGTGCCAGCAGCCTGGGACAGAGCAATCAGCCCCAGCATTTT.

The rearrangement uses TRBV10-3 and TRBJ2-1; 12 bases are shared with TRBD1. The CDR3 extends over 14 amino acids. Per germline, CDR1 ENHRY and CDR2 SYGVKD. Trimming removed 6 bases from V and 4 bases from J; junction bases left unmatched: 1. CDR3 residues: CAIRGQGAYNEQFF. The CDR3 nucleotides are TGTGCCATCAGGGGACAGGGGGCTTACAATGAGCAGTTCTTC.

The V gene is TRBV2, the J gene TRBJ1-4; possibly TRBD1 for D (6 bases). In germline, CDR1 is SNHLY, CDR2 FYNNEI. Trimming pared 7 bases from V and 5 bases from J, leaving 11 bases between. This CDR3 comprises 13 residues. The CDR3 loop is CASNDRWNEKLFF. DNA for the CDR3: TGTGCCAGCAATGACAGGTGGAATGAAAAACTGTTTTTT.

The chain employs TRBV3-1 (or the pseudogene TRBV3-2) and TRBJ2-2; tentative D call: TRBD2 (5 bases). Germline values: CDR1 LGHDT, CDR2 YNNKEL (reference sequence). Trimming removed 3 bases at V and 5 bases at J, with 16 bases between. CDR3 length: 16 residues. In DNA form, the CDR3 reads TGTGCCAGCAGCCAGACCCCGGGATCAAGTACCGGGGAGCTGTTTTTT. It codes for CASSQTPGSSTGELFF.

The chain employs TRBV5-6 and TRBJ1-2; 9 nucleotides line up with TRBD1. CDR3 length: 15 residues. V gave up 4 bases and J gave up 8 bases; unmatched junction bases: 12. Germline-derived CDR1 and CDR2 are SGHDT and YYEEEE. This CDR3 is CASSTRTGVLVGYTF. CDR3 nucleotide sequence: TGTGCCAGCAGCACCAGGACAGGGGTTTTGGTAGGCTACACCTTC.

This clone was seen a handful of times. The chain is built from TRBV10-3 and TRBJ1-2; no firm D call. V was cut by 5 bases and J by 5 bases, with 9 bases left in between. The CDR3 has 12 amino acids. Germline values: CDR1 ENHRY, CDR2 SYGVKD. CDR3 bases: TGTGCCATCAGTACGGAGGGATATGGCTACACCTTC. Residues: CAISTEGYGYTF.

This rearrangement joins TRBV7-6 to TRBJ1-5; D is perhaps TRBD1 (6 bases). Trimming took 1 base from V and 5 from J, leaving 9 bases between them. Germline CDR1 and CDR2: SGHVS and FNYEAQ. The CDR3 runs to 14 residues. The CDR3 DNA sequence: TGTGCCAGCAGCTTAGGAGGGGGGGATCAGCCCCAGCATTTT. It specifies CASSLGGGDQPQHF.